The rows below give T cell receptor beta chains drawn from one sample of a study of shared clonotypes between healthy human individuals. Produced via immunoSEQ multiplex PCR; TCRdb's table is partial and in-frame only. The sample comprises some 1.1 million clones, about 72% of which are singletons, and about 0.94% rests with the top ten. The sequenced sample consisted of memory CD4+ T cells from PBMCs. Receptors originate from a man younger than 35 in good health. Some clones in this sample may be carry-over from other donors' samples. The CDR3 runs from the conserved cysteine through the conserved F or W. The D gene is left open where the match is weak. The size entry is marked missing in some rows and otherwise reads once, few, many or a size class.

TRBD2,18,TRBJ2-5,once,TRBV28,TGTGCCAGCAGTTCGATACTCCCGGGACTACGCTCTCAAGAGACCCAGTACTTC,CASSSILPGLRSQETQYF
TRBD2,14,TRBJ2-7,NA,TRBV18,TGTGCCAGCTCACCCGGGACTAGCAGCTACGAGCAGTACTTC,CASSPGTSSYEQYF
NA,13,TRBJ1-2,NA,TRBV6-5,TGTGCCAGCCGGCGGGACGGCGGCTATGGCTACACCTTC,CASRRDGGYGYTF
TRBD1,14,TRBJ1-2,NA,TRBV6-6,TGTGCCAGCAGTTACGGCGGACAGGGGGGAGGCTACACCTTC,CASSYGGQGGGYTF
NA,13,TRBJ2-1,NA,TRBV19,TGTGCCAGTAGTTCCCAGCGGGCCGGGGAGCAGTTCTTC,CASSSQRAGEQFF
TRBD1,14,TRBJ2-7,NA,TRBV18,TGTGCCAGCTCACCCGGGACAGGACCTTACGAGCAGTACTTC,CASSPGTGPYEQYF
NA,16,TRBJ1-2,once,TRBV27,TGTGCCAGCAGTCCGCTTGGAAGACAGTTACGCTCTGGCTACACCTTC,CASSPLGRQLRSGYTF
TRBD2,21,TRBJ2-7,many,TRBV15,TGTGCCACCAGCAGGAGCTACCTCGGGGTCCCAAGCGGGAGAGGGGGAGACGAGCAGTACTTC,CATSRSYLGVPSGRGGDEQYF
TRBD2,16,TRBJ2-5,NA,TRBV10-3,TGTGCCATCAGTGATCCGGCGGGGGGTCTCCAAGAGACCCAGTACTTC,CAISDPAGGLQETQYF
NA,12,TRBJ1-6,NA,TRBV30,TGTGCCTGGAGTCCAGGGAATTCACCCCTCCACTTT,CAWSPGNSPLHF
TRBD1,15,TRBJ1-1,once,TRBV28,TGTGCCATCAGGCAGGGGGGGCCTGGGAGCACTGAAGCTTTCTTT,CAIRQGGPGSTEAFF
TRBD1,13,TRBJ1-1,NA,TRBV27,TGTGCCAGCTCACAGGGGAGGTACACTGAAGCTTTCTTT,CASSQGRYTEAFF
NA,13,TRBJ2-2,few,TRBV27,TGTGCCAGCAGTTTAGGGGGGCTTGGGGAGCTGTTTTTT,CASSLGGLGELFF
NA,13,TRBJ1-2,few,TRBV15,TGTGCCACCAGCAGAGACCGGGGTGGTGGCTACACCTTC,CATSRDRGGGYTF
NA,14,TRBJ1-2,NA,TRBV18,TGTGCCAGCTCACCAGGGGGGGCTGATAATGGCTACACCTTC,CASSPGGADNGYTF
TRBD1,16,TRBJ1-2,NA,TRBV6-1,TGTGCCAGCAGTGAGTACTTTCAGGGGGAGAACTATGGCTACACCTTC,CASSEYFQGENYGYTF
TRBD2,15,TRBJ2-1,once,TRBV5-4,TGTGCCAGCAGCTTCGGACTAGCGGGAGTAAGTGAGCAGTTCTTC,CASSFGLAGVSEQFF
NA,15,TRBJ1-1,NA,TRBV13,TGTGCCAGCAGCTTAGAAGGGGCGGGGAACACTGAAGCTTTCTTT,CASSLEGAGNTEAFF
NA,14,TRBJ2-7,few,TRBV6-6,TGTGCCAGCAGTTATAAGGGGGGCGAGAGCGAGCAGTACTTC,CASSYKGGESEQYF
TRBD1,14,TRBJ1-1,NA,TRBV7-2,TGTGCCAGCAGCTTGCTGATCACAGGGGGAGAAGCTTTCTTT,CASSLLITGGEAFF
NA,15,TRBJ2-4,NA,TRBV10-1,TGCGCCAGCAGACCGGGGAAAGTAGCCAAAAACATTCAGTACTTC,CASRPGKVAKNIQYF
NA,16,TRBJ2-2,NA,TRBV18,TGTGCCAGCTCACCACAAGCGGGACAGAACACCGGGGAGCTGTTTTTT,CASSPQAGQNTGELFF
NA,14,TRBJ2-5,NA,TRBV18,TGTGCCAGCTCACCATCCCGGAGCCAAGAGACCCAGTACTTC,CASSPSRSQETQYF
NA,13,TRBJ2-7,few,TRBV5-1,TGCGCCAGCAGCGTCCAGGGTTCTGATGAGCAGTACTTC,CASSVQGSDEQYF
TRBD1,16,TRBJ2-3,few,TRBV28,TGTGCCAGCAGGGGCGACAGGGGGCGAAGCACAGATACGCAGTATTTT,CASRGDRGRSTDTQYF
NA,13,TRBJ1-1,NA,TRBV27,TGTGCCAGTCTGGGGCCCACCCGGACTGAAGCTTTCTTT,CASLGPTRTEAFF
NA,13,TRBJ2-5,NA,TRBV7-3,TGTGCCAGCAGCTTAGAAGGGCTAGCGACCCAGTACTTC,CASSLEGLATQYF
NA,14,TRBJ1-1,NA,TRBV9,TGTGCCAGCAGCGTAGGAGGGAAGAACACTGAAGCTTTCTTT,CASSVGGKNTEAFF
TRBD1,13,TRBJ2-7,NA,TRBV30,TGTGCCTGGAGTAATGGACAGGGCTACGAGCAGTACTTC,CAWSNGQGYEQYF
TRBD2,14,TRBJ2-5,NA,TRBV5-1,TGCGCCAGCAGCCTAGCGGGGGTAGGGGAGACCCAGTACTTC,CASSLAGVGETQYF
TRBD1,14,TRBJ2-4,NA,TRBV6-6,TGTGCCAGCAGTTACCCGGACAGGGGGAACATTCAGTACTTC,CASSYPDRGNIQYF
NA,20,TRBJ1-5,NA,TRBV21-1,TGTGCCAGCAGCAAAAGAGCGGGCGGGGGCTCAATACGGGCCAATCAGCCCCAGCATTTT,CASSKRAGGGSIRANQPQHF
NA,14,TRBJ2-1,NA,TRBV11-2,TGTGCCAGCAGTTATAAAGGACAGATGAATGAGCAGTTCTTC,CASSYKGQMNEQFF
NA,14,TRBJ1-5,NA,TRBV5-1,TGCGCCAGCAGCTTGCTCCCGGTGGGGCAGCCCCAGCATTTT,CASSLLPVGQPQHF
NA,14,TRBJ2-1,NA,TRBV7-9,TGTGCCAGCAGCTTTTTTACGGCTGAGGAGGAGGTGTTCTTC,CASSFFTAEEEVFF
TRBD1,14,TRBJ2-7,NA,TRBV15,TGTGCCACCAGCAGAGAGGCAGGGGGTCACGAGCAGTACTTC,CATSREAGGHEQYF
TRBD2,15,TRBJ2-4,NA,TRBV7-2,TGTGCCAGCAGCTTACCGGGAGGGACCAAAAACATTCAGTACTTC,CASSLPGGTKNIQYF
TRBD1,13,TRBJ2-3,NA,TRBV25-1,TGTGCCAGCAGTGAAGGACAGGACCGCCCGCAGTATTTT,CASSEGQDRPQYF
TRBD2,14,TRBJ2-1,NA,TRBV7-7,TGTGCCAGCAGCTTAAGCGGGAGGTACAATGAGCAGTTCTTC,CASSLSGRYNEQFF
TRBD2,16,TRBJ2-7,few,TRBV5-6,TGTGCCAGCAGCCTAAGACGGACTAGCGGGTACTACGAGCAGTACTTC,CASSLRRTSGYYEQYF
NA,14,TRBJ2-7,few,TRBV11-1,TGTGCCAGCACCTCCAACCCGAACTCCTACGAGCAGTACTTC,CASTSNPNSYEQYF
TRBD1,12,TRBJ2-1,once,TRBV6-6,TGTGCCAGCAGTACAGGGGGCAATGAGCAGTTCTTC,CASSTGGNEQFF
NA,14,TRBJ1-4,few,TRBV7-9,TGTGCCAGCAGCTCCAACACGGGAGATGAAAAACTGTTTTTT,CASSSNTGDEKLFF
NA,12,TRBJ2-7,NA,TRBV28,TGTGCCAGCATCTCCAATTCCTACGAGCAGTACTTC,CASISNSYEQYF
TRBD2,13,TRBJ2-6,NA,TRBV30,TGTGCCTGCGGGAGGGCTGGGGCCAACGTCCTGACTTTC,CACGRAGANVLTF
NA,15,TRBJ2-6,NA,TRBV11-3,TGTGCCAGCAGCCCTGGTTCGTCTGGGGCCAACGTCCTGACTTTC,CASSPGSSGANVLTF
NA,12,TRBJ2-3,many,TRBV6-9,TGTGCCAGCAGCCTCCTGAGGGCCACGCAGTATTTT,CASSLLRATQYF
TRBD2,16,TRBJ2-2,NA,TRBV11-3,TGTGCCAGCAGCTTTTCCTCCGGGGGGGCGACCGGGGAGCTGTTTTTT,CASSFSSGGATGELFF
TRBD1,14,TRBJ1-5,NA,TRBV28,TGTGCCAGCAGCCTACAGGGGGCAATAATCTTCCAGCATTTT,CASSLQGAIIFQHF
NA,14,TRBJ1-2,NA,TRBV15,TGTGCCACCAGCAGAGATACGGAGATCTGGGGCTACACCTTC,CATSRDTEIWGYTF
NA,14,TRBJ1-1,NA,TRBV28,TGTGCCAGCAGTTCCCCCCCGGGGATTCGTGAAGCTTTCTTT,CASSSPPGIREAFF